The entry below gives a single TCR beta chain sequence along with its context. What it binds is unknown. The CDR3 runs 16 residues. CDR1 and CDR2 from the germline V gene are SGHTA and FQGNSA. The V gene end was trimmed by 6 bases and the J gene end by 4 bases; junction bases not matched to a gene: 10. As for treatment: PENTA 11 planned treatment interruption arm or continuous ART arm. Cryopreserved PBMC samples required at least 5 million viable cells. The data were obtained in a study of HIV-infected children after antiretroviral therapy interruption. Overall study context: Weeks 0, 12, interruption end (24 or 48), and about 3 years post-study gave interruption-arm samples. Study results and caveats: By the end of treatment interruption, naive CD4+ clonality (Gini) increased. Sorted CD45RA+ naive cells might include minor non-naive CD45RA+ cells.

The TCR library was built from RNA with a 3' RACE protocol and unique molecular identifiers. TCRdb re-analysed the 3' RACE reads in MiXCR, keeping a single row per CDR3 protein. The sample has 35,000 to 50,000 distinct CDR3 sequences, around 7% seen once. Specimen: CD45RA+ CD4+ T cells from PBMCs, pooled from several time points, collected from a donor given antiretroviral therapy, either interrupted or continuous. The subset: naive CD4+ CD45RA+ CD45RO- T cells. V is TRBV7-2 and J is TRBJ2-3; TRBD1 aligns across 10 bases. The receptor's source is a pool of human donors with HIV. DNA for the CDR3: TGTGCCAGCAGGAATCCGGGACAGGGGTGGGCAGATACGCAGTATTTT. This translates into CASRNPGQGWADTQYF.